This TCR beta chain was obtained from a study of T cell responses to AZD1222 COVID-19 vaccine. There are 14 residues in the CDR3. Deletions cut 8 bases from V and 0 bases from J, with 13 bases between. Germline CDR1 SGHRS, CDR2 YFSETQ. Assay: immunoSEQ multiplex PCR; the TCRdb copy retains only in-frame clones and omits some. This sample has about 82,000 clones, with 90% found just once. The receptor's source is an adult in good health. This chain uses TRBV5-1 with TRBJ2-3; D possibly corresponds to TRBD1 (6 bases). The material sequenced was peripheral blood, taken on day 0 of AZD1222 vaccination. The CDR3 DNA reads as TGCGCCAGTCAGACAGGAGTAAGCACAGATACGCAGTATTTT. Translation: CASQTGVSTDTQYF. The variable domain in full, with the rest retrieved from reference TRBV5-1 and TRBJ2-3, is KAGVTQTPRYLIKTRGQQVTLSCSPISGHRSVSWYQQTPGQGLQFLFEYFSETQRNKGNFPGRFSGRQFSNSRSEMNVSTLELGDSALYLCASQTGVSTDTQYFGPGTRLTVL.